Each of the 4 T cell receptor beta chains below was sequenced from the same sample in a study of T cells after yellow fever vaccination. TCRdb reprocessed the 5' RACE reads with MiXCR, giving one entry per CDR3 protein. This sample has 250,000 to 350,000 distinct CDR3 sequences, with around 6.8% found just once. The source material was PBMCs, sampled about 41 days after the first yellow fever vaccination. The receptors shown here come from a young man who received the YFV17D yellow fever vaccine.

Only a few counts were recorded for this clonotype. The chain employs TRBV2 and TRBJ2-3, with 7 positions matching TRBD1. The CDR3 totals 15 residues. The J segment lost 0 bases and the V segment lost 7 bases, leaving 7 bases of the junction unmatched. From germline, CDR1 is SNHLY and CDR2 FYNNEI. CDR3 residues: CASKGALASTDTQYF. CDR3 nucleotide sequence: TGTGCCAGCAAGGGGGCCTTAGCTAGCACAGATACGCAGTATTTT.

The J gene is TRBJ1-6, the V gene TRBV7-8, with unresolved D. The CDR3 contains 13 residues. Germline CDR1 and CDR2: SGHVS and FQNEAQ. V was shortened by 1 base and J by 10 bases, with 8 bases between the two germline ends. In DNA form, the CDR3 reads TGTGCCAGCAGCTTAGTTGGTGGCTCACCCCTCCACTTT. This gives the protein CASSLVGGSPLHF. The full variable domain, its missing parts supplied by reference TRBV7-8 and TRBJ1-6, is GAGVSQSPRYKVAKRGQDVALRCDPISGHVSLFWYQQALGQGPEFLTYFQNEAQLDKSGLPSDRFFAERPEGSVSTLKIQRTQQEDSAVYLCASSLVGGSPLHFGNGTRLTVT.

This clonotype turned up a few times. V usage is TRBV7-2 and J usage is TRBJ2-3; no reliable D call. Trimming shortened V by 5 bases and J by 0 bases, and 15 bases separated the two germline ends. Germline loops: CDR1 SGHTA, CDR2 FQGNSA. CDR3 length: 16 amino acids. This CDR3 is CASSPHPISSTDTQYF. The CDR3 nucleotides read TGTGCCAGCAGCCCCCACCCAATCTCTAGCACAGATACGCAGTATTTT. Variable domain in full (rest from reference TRBV7-2 and TRBJ2-3): GAGVSQSPSNKVTEKGKDVELRCDPISGHTALYWYRQSLGQGLEFLIYFQGNSAPDKSGLPSDRFSAERTGGSVSTLTIQRTQQEDSAVYLCASSPHPISSTDTQYFGPGTRLTVL.

This clonotype was observed a handful of times. The CDR3 region has the DNA TGTGCCAGCAGCCAGGGGTGGTACGAGCAGTACTTC. This codes for CASSQGWYEQYF. The J gene is TRBJ2-7, the V gene TRBV3-1, with D unresolved. Germline assignment: CDR1 LGHDT and CDR2 YNNKEL (reference sequence). Trimming left V 3 bases short and J 4 bases short, with 7 bases between. The CDR3 extends over 12 amino acids.